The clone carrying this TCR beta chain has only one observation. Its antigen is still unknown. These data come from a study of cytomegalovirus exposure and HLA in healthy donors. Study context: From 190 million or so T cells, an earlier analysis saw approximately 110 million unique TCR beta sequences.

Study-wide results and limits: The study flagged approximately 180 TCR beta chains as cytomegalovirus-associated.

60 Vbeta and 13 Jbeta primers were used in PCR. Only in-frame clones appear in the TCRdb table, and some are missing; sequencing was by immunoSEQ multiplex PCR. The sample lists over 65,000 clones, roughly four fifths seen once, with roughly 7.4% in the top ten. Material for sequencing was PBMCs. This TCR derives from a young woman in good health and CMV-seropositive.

CDR3 region: CASSQGTFSYNEQFF. DNA of the CDR3: TGTGCCAGCAGCCAGGGGACTTTCTCCTACAATGAGCAGTTCTTC. V gene TRBV14 combines with J gene TRBJ2-1; D might be TRBD2 (6 bases). This CDR3 contains 15 residues. Germline CDR1 and CDR2: SGHDN and FVKESK. V lost 3 bases to trimming and J lost 0 bases, with 9 bases between them.